The clone carrying this T cell receptor (beta chain) was found a few times. What it binds is not known. V was pared by 5 bases and J by 1 base, with 7 bases of the junction left unmatched. Germline lookup yields CDR1 MNHEY and CDR2 SMNVEV (reference sequence). The CDR3 length is 15 residues. The data are from a study of T cell responses to AZD1222 COVID-19 vaccine. As for the study in general: Second doses were pooled across both intervals (about 4 or about 12 weeks). General study findings and limits: Among those given AZD1222, only five or six were seropositive at baseline. Repertoire sampling occurred only after the peak T cell response.

Some clones are missing from TCRdb's copy, which holds only in-frame ones; the method was immunoSEQ multiplex PCR. Of approximately 110,000 clones in the sample, about nine tenths were seen once. This chain uses TRBV27 with TRBJ2-7; 8 nucleotides agree with TRBD1. The source is an adult in good health. Sequencing used peripheral blood, obtained on day 0 of AZD1222 vaccination. CDR3 DNA: TGTGCCAGCAGTCCCTTGACAGGGGCGTCCTACGAGCAGTACTTC. Amino acids: CASSPLTGASYEQYF.